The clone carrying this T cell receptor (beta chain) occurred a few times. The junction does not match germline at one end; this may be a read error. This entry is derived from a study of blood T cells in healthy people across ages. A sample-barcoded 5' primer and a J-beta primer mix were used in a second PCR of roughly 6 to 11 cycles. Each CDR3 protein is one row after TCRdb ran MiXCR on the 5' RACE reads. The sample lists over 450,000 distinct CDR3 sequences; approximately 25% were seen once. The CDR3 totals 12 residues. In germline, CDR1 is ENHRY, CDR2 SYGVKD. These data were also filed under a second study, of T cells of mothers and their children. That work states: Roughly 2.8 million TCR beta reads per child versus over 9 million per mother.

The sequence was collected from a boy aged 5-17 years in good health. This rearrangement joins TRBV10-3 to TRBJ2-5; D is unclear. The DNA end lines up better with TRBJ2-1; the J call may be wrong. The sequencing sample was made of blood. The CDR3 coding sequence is TGTGCCATCAGTGAGTCAGGCAATGGGCAGTTCTTC. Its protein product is CAISESGNGQFF.